This T cell receptor beta chain was obtained from a study of identical twins. Trimming removed 6 bases from V and 8 bases from J; junction bases left unmatched: 10. The germline CDR1 and CDR2 sequences are SGHDT and YYEEEE. This CDR3 region has 14 residues. Study observations and caveats: Among out-of-frame alpha sequences shared by twins, low generation probability occurred in excess. Memory repertoires showed no such pattern, whereas abundant cord blood beta clonotypes carried fewer insertions. Recombination models fit unrelated individuals' TCR alpha sharing but underestimated twins'.

TCRdb recomputed calls from the 5' RACE reads with MiXCR, one row per CDR3 protein. The sample includes about 20,000 distinct CDR3 sequences, roughly 70% seen only once; the top ten take 5.5% to 7%. Concerning this clonotype itself: What it binds is unknown.

The chain combines TRBV5-6 with TRBJ2-1, with 8 nucleotides matching TRBD2. Sequenced: memory (CD45RO+) T cells sorted from blood. The sequence derives from a woman aged 18-29 years in good health. This table probably holds off-target reads from a library built for another chain. The CDR3 sequence is CASISSGRRDEQFF. In DNA, the CDR3 is TGTGCCAGCATCTCGAGCGGGAGACGAGATGAGCAGTTCTTC.